The 8 T cell receptor beta chains below were found in one sample sequenced in a study of shared clonotypes between healthy human individuals. Cells designated naive CD8 were CD45RO-negative and were positively selected for CCR7, with terminally differentiated effector memory CD45RA+ cells excluded. Assay: immunoSEQ multiplex PCR; the TCRdb copy retains only in-frame clones and omits some. The repertoire holds about 1.9 million clones, over 85% seen once, with about 1.6% in the top ten. Source material: naive CD8+ T cells from PBMCs. The receptors were sampled from a man aged 18 to 29 in good health. Some clones in this sample may be carry-over from other donors' samples.

This clone was seen just once. The chain uses TRBV4-2 and TRBJ2-7; 7 bases are shared with TRBD2. Trimming at V came to 7 bases and at J to 4 bases, leaving 16 bases not matched to a gene. Germline CDR1 is LGHNA and CDR2 is YNFKEQ. This CDR3 is built from 16 residues. CDR3 sequence (DNA): TGTGCCAGCAACCCCGAATGGGCGGGAGAGTCGTACGAGCAGTACTTC. As protein: CASNPEWAGESYEQYF.

The chain has TRBV27 and TRBJ2-7; 8 bases line up with TRBD1. CDR1 and CDR2 from the germline V gene are MNHEY and SMNVEV (reference sequence). The CDR3 extends over 15 amino acids. Trimming took 4 bases from V and 3 from J; bases not matched to a gene: 8. DNA for the CDR3: TGTGCCAGCAGTTACGTATCAGGGGGCTTCTACGAGCAGTACTTC. This codes for CASSYVSGGFYEQYF.

The gene calls are TRBV29-1 and TRBJ2-3; D not certain. V was trimmed by 7 bases and J by 5 bases, leaving 19 bases between them. Germline V gives CDR1 SQVTM, CDR2 ANQGSEA. The CDR3 totals 14 residues. This CDR3 is CSAINSASGDTQYF. CDR3 in DNA: TGCAGCGCCATCAATTCCGCGTCCGGAGATACGCAGTATTTT.

This clone is a singleton in its sample. The chain links TRBV7-9 to TRBJ2-1, with TRBD2 matching 10 bases. The germline V gene encodes CDR1 SEHNR and CDR2 FQNEAQ (reference sequence). V was clipped by 5 bases and J by 5 bases; unmatched bases: 6. There are 15 residues in the CDR3. The CDR3 DNA sequence: TGTGCCAGCAGCGAAGGACTAGCGGAACACAATGAGCAGTTCTTC. Translated, it gives CASSEGLAEHNEQFF.

The CDR3 nucleotides read TGTGCCAGCAGTGCCCTTTTTGAGGGAGGTTACCTCTACGAGCAGTACTTC. As protein: CASSALFEGGYLYEQYF. The genes are TRBV6-4 and TRBJ2-7, with a tentative D call TRBD2 (6 bases). The germline CDR1 and CDR2 sequences are MRHNA and SNTAGT. The V end was cut by 4 bases, the J end by 3 bases, with 22 bases between. The CDR3 has 17 amino acids.

V usage is TRBV5-8 and J usage is TRBJ1-5, with D possibly TRBD1 on 6 matching bases. The CDR3 has 14 residues. From germline, CDR1 is SGHTS and CDR2 YDEGEE. Deletions cut 0 bases from V and 7 bases from J, with 11 bases between. Here the CDR3 reads CASSLAWGAQPQHF. CDR3 sequence (DNA): TGTGCCAGCAGCTTGGCTTGGGGGGCACAGCCCCAGCATTTT. The variable domain in full, with the rest retrieved from reference TRBV5-8 and TRBJ1-5, is EAGVTQSPTHLIKTRGQQATLRCSPISGHTSVYWYQQALGLGLQFLLWYDEGEERNRGNFPPRFSGRQFPNYSSELNVNALELEDSALYLCASSLAWGAQPQHFGDGTRLSIL.

The J gene is TRBJ2-3, the V gene TRBV7-3, with D perhaps assigned TRBD1 or TRBD2 (6 bases each). Trimming took 5 bases from V and 3 from J, leaving 15 bases between them. This CDR3 is built from 15 residues. Germline V gene lookup returns CDR1 SGHTA and CDR2 FQGTGA. The chain's CDR3 is CASSIQGGSTDTQYF. The CDR3 DNA reads TGTGCCAGCAGCATACAGGGAGGAAGTACAGATACGCAGTATTTT.

CDR3 loop: CASSSLQLARGEQFF. As DNA, the CDR3 is TGTGCCAGTAGTAGCCTTCAACTAGCCAGGGGGGAGCAGTTCTTC. The chain recombines TRBV19 with TRBJ2-1; TRBD1 is a possible D gene (7 bases). V dropped 4 bases and J dropped 10 bases, with 20 bases sitting between them. The CDR3 contains 15 residues. Germline CDR1 and CDR2: LNHDA and SQIVND (reference sequence).